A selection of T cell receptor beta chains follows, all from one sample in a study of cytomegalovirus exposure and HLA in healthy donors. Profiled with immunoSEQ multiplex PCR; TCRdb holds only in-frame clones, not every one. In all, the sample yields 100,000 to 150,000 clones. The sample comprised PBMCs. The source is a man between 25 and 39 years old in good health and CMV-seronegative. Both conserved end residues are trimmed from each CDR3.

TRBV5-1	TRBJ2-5	ASSKGGGRETQY
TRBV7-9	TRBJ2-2	ASSSGLSFPTGELF
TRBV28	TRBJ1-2	ASSLGGSYGYT
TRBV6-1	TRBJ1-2	ASTRDRGHYGYT
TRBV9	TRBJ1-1	ASSVGFRGRESEAF
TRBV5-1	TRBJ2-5	ASSLQAGAGGETQY
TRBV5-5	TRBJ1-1	ASSLSRGGLSTEAF
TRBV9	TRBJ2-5	ASIPPRIEGLETQY
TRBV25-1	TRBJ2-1	ASTAAGDSHEQF
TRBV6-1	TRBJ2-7	ASSGIGTSISYEQY
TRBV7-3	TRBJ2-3	ASSLTGGPDTQY
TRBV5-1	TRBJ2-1	ASSLVPLTSGRMSGEQF
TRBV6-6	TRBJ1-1	ASSYREVVNTEAF
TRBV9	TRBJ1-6	ASSKREGTGSPPH
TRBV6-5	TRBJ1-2	ASSYSGQGTYGYT
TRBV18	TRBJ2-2	ASSPGQGTGELF
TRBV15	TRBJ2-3	ATSRGLAASTDTQY
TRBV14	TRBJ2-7	ASSLASYYEQY
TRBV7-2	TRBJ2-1	ASSRTGEWGNEQF
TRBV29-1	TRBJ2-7	SVEDQTSSSYEQY
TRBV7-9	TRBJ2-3	ASSSHRELGTDTQY
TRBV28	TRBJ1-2	ASSLPRQHGYT
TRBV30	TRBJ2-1	AIRLADRSYNEQF
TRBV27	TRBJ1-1	AIGGRLNTEAF
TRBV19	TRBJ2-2	ASSIGQGDVGELF
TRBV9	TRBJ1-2	ASSVVEKADGYT
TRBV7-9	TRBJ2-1	ASSPRTGDNEQF
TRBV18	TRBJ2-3	ASSPLSRVSTDTQY
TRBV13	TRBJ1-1	ASSLGSQGNTEAF
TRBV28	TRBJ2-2	ASSSGQLNTGELF
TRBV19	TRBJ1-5	ASRDGDRRYNQPQH
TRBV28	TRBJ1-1	ASSPRSGGDTEAF
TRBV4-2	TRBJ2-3	ASSQDVAGGSDTQY